The 31 T cell receptor beta chains below all came from one sample that was sequenced in a study of cytomegalovirus exposure and HLA in healthy donors. It was with 60 Vbeta and 13 Jbeta primers that the PCR ran. The data were produced by immunoSEQ multiplex PCR, yet TCRdb's version contains in-frame clones alone and is incomplete. The sample yields roughly 190,000 clones, around 86% seen once. Sequencing was performed on PBMCs. Every receptor here comes from a woman between 45 and 60 years old in good health and CMV-seropositive.

The chain links TRBV14 to TRBJ1-1; no clear D. The ends were cut back, 1 base at V and 9 bases at J, with 12 bases in the middle. This CDR3 has 13 residues. CDR1 and CDR2 from the germline V gene are SGHDN and FVKESK. In DNA, the CDR3 is TGTGCCAGCAGCCAAGGATTAGGCAGGAAAGCTTTCTTT. Translating gives CASSQGLGRKAFF. The full variable domain, in which reference TRBV14 and TRBJ1-1 provide the parts outside the CDR3, is EAGVTQFPSHSVIEKGQTVTLRCDPISGHDNLYWYRRVMGKEIKFLLHFVKESKQDESGMPNNRFLAERTGGTYSTLKVQPAELEDSGVYFCASSQGLGRKAFFGQGTRLTVV.

The chain uses TRBV7-6 and TRBJ1-4; TRBD1 matches 7 bases. The CDR3 is 15 amino acids. V shed 1 base and J 8 bases; nucleotides not matched to a gene: 7. From germline, CDR1 is SGHVS and CDR2 FNYEAQ. The CDR3 DNA reads TGTGCCAGCAGCTTAGGGCAGGGGGTAGGGGAAAAACTGTTTTTT. Its translation: CASSLGQGVGEKLFF.

This rearrangement joins TRBV9 to TRBJ2-7; D is possibly TRBD1 (6 bases). V was cut by 0 bases and J by 2 bases, with 15 bases left in between. CDR3 length: 16 amino acids. CDR1 and CDR2 from the germline V gene are SGDLS and YYNGEE. CDR3 nucleotides: TGTGCCAGCAGCGTAGGACCCTCACAGGGCACCTACGAGCAGTACTTC. It yields the protein CASSVGPSQGTYEQYF.

This chain joins TRBV6-1 and TRBJ2-1; D gene unclear. The germline CDR1 and CDR2 sequences are MNHNS and SASEGT. With 3 bases removed from V and 9 bases from J, the gap between germline ends came to 15 bases. This CDR3 spans 14 amino acids. DNA of the CDR3: TGTGCCAGCAGTGAGGCCAGGTTTACGCGTGAGCAGTTCTTC. Amino acids: CASSEARFTREQFF.

The rearrangement uses TRBV4-3 and TRBJ1-3; D remains unclear. The V end was cut by 0 bases, the J end by 3 bases, with 9 bases between. In germline, CDR1 is LGHNA, CDR2 YSLEER. The CDR3 has 15 residues. The DNA for the CDR3 is TGCGCCAGCAGCCAAGATCGGAGTATTGGAAACACCATATATTTT. This gives the protein CASSQDRSIGNTIYF.

The chain couples TRBV19 to TRBJ1-1, with TRBD1 matching 7 bases. The CDR3 runs to 13 residues. Germline CDR1 is LNHDA and CDR2 is SQIVND (reference sequence). After removal of 1 base from V and 8 bases from J, the junction contained 4 bases not matched to a gene. The chain's CDR3 is CASSIGDRAEAFF. The DNA for the CDR3 is TGTGCCAGTAGTATAGGCGACAGGGCCGAAGCTTTCTTT.

The chain joins TRBV30 to TRBJ1-6; 8 bases align to TRBD1. J gave up 8 bases and V 1 base, and 7 bases lay outside the gene matches. The CDR3 length is 15 residues. CDR1 is GTSNPN and CDR2 is SVGIG in the germline V gene (reference sequence). The CDR3 is CAWSGLTGGDSPLHF. In DNA, the CDR3 is TGTGCCTGGAGTGGATTAACAGGGGGAGATTCACCCCTCCACTTT.

Comments on this clone: The junction departs from germline at one end; a sequencing error may be responsible. The chain carries TRBV7-9 and TRBJ1-6; TRBD1 might be the D (6 bases). Per the germline V gene, CDR1 is SEHNR and CDR2 is FQNEAQ (reference sequence). This CDR3 has 13 residues. The CDR3 loop is CSSSLGQPSPLHF. The CDR3 nucleotides are TGTTCCAGCAGCCTAGGACAGCCCTCACCCCTCCACTTT.

V usage is TRBV6-5 and J usage is TRBJ1-1; D is uncertain. Germline V lookup: CDR1 MNHEY, CDR2 SVGAGI. The CDR3 sequence is 16 residues long. Trimming removed 2 bases from V and 6 bases from J, with 19 bases in between. The CDR3 DNA reads as TGTGCCAGCAGTTACCCCGCCGAGGCGGGCGCGCCTGAAGCTTTCTTT. Residues: CASSYPAEAGAPEAFF.

The chain joins TRBV2 to TRBJ2-5; TRBD2 matches at 14 bases. In germline, CDR1 is SNHLY, CDR2 FYNNEI. This CDR3 comprises 15 residues. V dropped 6 bases and J dropped 5; count of bases not matched to a gene: 5. The CDR3 here is CASRRLAGGRETQYF. DNA for the CDR3: TGTGCCAGCAGACGACTAGCGGGGGGGCGGGAGACCCAGTACTTC.

This clone was counted between two and nine times. The chain is built from TRBV25-1 and TRBJ2-1; D gene ambiguous. This CDR3 region has 12 residues. Germline-derived CDR1 and CDR2 are MGHDK and SYGVNS. Between the trimmed V and J ends, which lost 0 bases and 9 bases, there was a span of 6 bases. The CDR3 loop reads CASSEYTGEQFF. CDR3 bases: TGTGCCAGCAGTGAATATACGGGTGAGCAGTTCTTC. Filled out from reference TRBV25-1 and TRBJ2-1, the complete variable domain reads EADIYQTPRYLVIGTGKKITLECSQTMGHDKMYWYQQDPGMELHLIHYSYGVNSTEKGDLSSESTVSRIRTEHFPLTLESARPSHTSQYLCASSEYTGEQFFGPGTRLTVL.

This chain joins TRBV4-3 and TRBJ2-3, with a weak D call TRBD1 (7 bases). This CDR3 has 14 residues. Trimming removed 4 bases from V and 4 bases from J, with 12 bases in between. Germline V CDR1 and CDR2: LGHNA, YSLEER. The CDR3 coding sequence is TGCGCCAGCAGCCTCGACAGGGAGGCAGATACGCAGTATTTT. Its translation: CASSLDREADTQYF.

The V gene is TRBV27, the J gene TRBJ2-3; a weak D match, TRBD2 (7 bases). Germline CDR1 MNHEY, CDR2 SMNVEV (reference sequence). The CDR3 is made up of 18 amino acids. V lost 8 bases and J 2 bases, leaving 26 bases between the germline ends. The CDR3 reads CASGQRRGALFDTDTQYF. The CDR3 DNA follows: TGTGCCAGCGGACAACGACGGGGGGCCCTTTTCGACACAGATACGCAGTATTTT.

The chain combines TRBV6-6 with TRBJ2-7; D uncertain. V lost 2 bases to trimming and J lost 3 bases, with 11 bases between them. The length of the CDR3 is 14 residues. CDR1 and CDR2 from the germline V gene are MNHNY and SVGAGI (reference sequence). CDR3 sequence (DNA): TGTGCCAGCAGTTACGTCGGCAGACACTACGAGCAGTACTTC. The encoded protein is CASSYVGRHYEQYF.

This rearrangement joins TRBV9 to TRBJ2-1; 8 positions match TRBD1. Germline loops: CDR1 SGDLS, CDR2 YYNGEE. The CDR3 runs to 16 residues. V lost 2 bases, J lost 0 bases, and 4 bases stayed unmatched. For the CDR3, the DNA is TGTGCCAGCAGCGTCCAAGGGACAGGCTCCTACAATGAGCAGTTCTTC. Amino acid sequence: CASSVQGTGSYNEQFF.

CDR3 sequence (DNA): TGCGCCAGCAGCCAAGGACTAGCGAGGACCTACGAGCAGTACTTC. It specifies CASSQGLARTYEQYF. The chain is built from TRBV4-1 and TRBJ2-7; 8 bases are a match to TRBD2. V was clipped by 1 base and J by 2 bases; unmatched bases: 4. Germline CDR1 is MGHRA and CDR2 is YSYEKL. The CDR3 runs 15 residues.

J is TRBJ1-1 and V is TRBV5-8; D ambiguous. This CDR3 is 13 amino acids long. CDR1 and CDR2 (germline): SGHTS, YDEGEE. V dropped 5 bases and J dropped 0 bases, with 8 bases sitting between them. This CDR3 is CASRAPMNTEAFF. CDR3 DNA: TGTGCCAGCAGGGCTCCAATGAACACTGAAGCTTTCTTT.

The chain has TRBV2 and TRBJ2-7; D remains ambiguous. Germline CDR1 SNHLY, CDR2 FYNNEI. V was pared by 6 bases and J by 6 bases, with 21 bases between. The CDR3 is made up of 15 amino acids. CDR3 bases: TGTGCCAGCAGCCAAGATTTCTTCGCCATCGGCGAGCAGTACTTC. Translated, it gives CASSQDFFAIGEQYF.

This chain connects TRBV2 to TRBJ2-5, with D unresolved. The DNA end is a closer match to TRBJ2-7, so the J assignment may be wrong. The CDR3 contains 13 residues. CDR1 is SNHLY, CDR2 FYNNEI, per germline. In DNA form, the CDR3 reads TGTGCCAGCAGTGATGACCATTTGGGCGAGCAGTACTTC. This codes for CASSDDHLGEQYF.

The chain recombines TRBV30 with TRBJ1-5; D might be TRBD1 (6 bases). The V and J ends lost 1 base and 4 bases respectively, with 11 bases between them. Germline CDR1 is GTSNPN and CDR2 is SVGIG (reference sequence). The CDR3 is 14 amino acids. This CDR3 is CAWSGGQLNQPQHF. As DNA, the CDR3 is TGTGCCTGGAGTGGAGGACAGTTAAATCAGCCCCAGCATTTT.

The CDR3 DNA reads TGTGCCAGCAGTGGGGACACCGGGATTCAGCCCCAGCATTTT. This translates into CASSGDTGIQPQHF. The chain carries TRBV6-5 and TRBJ1-5; TRBD1 is a possible D gene (6 bases). The CDR3 runs to 14 residues. Germline V gene data show CDR1 as MNHEY and CDR2 as SVGAGI. Trimming cost V 5 bases and J 6 bases, with 14 bases left between them.

This chain connects TRBV5-6 to TRBJ2-1; D not resolved. The germline CDR1 and CDR2 sequences are SGHDT and YYEEEE. Trimming stripped 0 bases from V and 9 bases from J, with 10 bases between. The CDR3 is 13 residues long. This CDR3 is CASSLVSFVEQFF. CDR3 sequence (DNA): TGTGCCAGCAGCTTGGTCTCGTTTGTTGAGCAGTTCTTC.

The chain carries TRBV15 and TRBJ1-2; TRBD1 is a possible D gene (6 bases). V lost 3 bases to trimming and J lost 7 bases, with 18 bases between them. CDR1 and CDR2 (germline): LNHNV, YYDKDF (reference sequence). CDR3 length: 15 residues. This chain's CDR3 is CATSRGAGTPGGYTF. The CDR3 DNA sequence: TGTGCCACCAGCAGGGGGGCCGGAACCCCTGGTGGCTACACCTTC.

This rearrangement joins TRBV7-2 to TRBJ2-7; D gene unclear. The CDR3 sequence is 13 residues long. Germline V gene data show CDR1 as SGHTA and CDR2 as FQGNSA. The ends were cut back, 5 bases at V and 3 bases at J, with 11 bases in the middle. CDR3 nucleotide sequence: TGTGCCAGCAGCGCCGACGGGTACTACGAGCAGTACTTC. It encodes CASSADGYYEQYF.

The chain carries TRBV7-8 and TRBJ1-1, with 8 bases that match TRBD1. The CDR3 length is 15 residues. Trimming cost V 2 bases and J 1 base; bases outside gene matches: 3. The V gene's germline CDR1 is SGHVS and CDR2 FQNEAQ. CDR3 in amino acids: CASSLPGGANTEAFF. Written as DNA, the CDR3 is TGTGCCAGCAGCTTACCAGGGGGCGCGAACACTGAAGCTTTCTTT.

In its sample, this clone was seen once. V usage is TRBV4-1 and J usage is TRBJ1-3; D is uncertain. V gave up 1 base and J gave up 7 bases, with 11 bases separating them. This CDR3 is built from 14 residues. Germline V lookup: CDR1 MGHRA, CDR2 YSYEKL. CDR3 DNA: TGCGCCAGCAGCCAAGGTGCCCCGGGGAACACCATATATTTT. As protein: CASSQGAPGNTIYF.

The chain couples TRBV27 to TRBJ1-1, with TRBD1 matching 8 bases. V shed 5 bases, J shed 0 bases, and the junction held 2 bases outside the gene matches. CDR3 length equals 14 residues. The germline V gene has CDR1 MNHEY and CDR2 SMNVEV (reference sequence). CDR3 amino acids: CASSRDRLNTEAFF. The CDR3 DNA is TGTGCCAGCAGTAGGGACAGGTTGAACACTGAAGCTTTCTTT.

The V gene is TRBV9, the J gene TRBJ1-1; D possibly corresponds to TRBD1 (6 bases). CDR3 size: 14 residues. The germline V and J ends were trimmed by 2 bases and 6 bases, with 14 bases remaining between them. Germline values: CDR1 SGDLS, CDR2 YYNGEE. CDR3 sequence (DNA): TGTGCCAGCAGCGTCCCGGACAGCTTAGCTGAAGCTTTCTTT. Residues: CASSVPDSLAEAFF.

This chain joins TRBV4-3 and TRBJ2-5; the match to TRBD1 covers 11 bases. The end of the DNA aligns better with TRBJ2-7, so the J call may be wrong. The CDR3 is 15 residues long. Per germline, CDR1 LGHNA and CDR2 YSLEER. The CDR3 region has the DNA TGCGCCAGCAGCCAAGTTGGGACAGGGGGATACGAGCAGTACTTC. Translated: CASSQVGTGGYEQYF.

As DNA, the CDR3 is TGTGCCAGCAGAACGACAGGGGGTCACACTGAAGCTTTCTTT. Residues: CASRTTGGHTEAFF. The genes are TRBV6-1 and TRBJ1-1; 9 bases agree with TRBD1. Germline-derived CDR1 and CDR2 are MNHNS and SASEGT. V gave up 6 bases and J gave up 3 bases; unmatched junction bases: 5. The CDR3 has 14 residues.

V gene TRBV6-1 combines with J gene TRBJ1-2, with 8 bases aligning to TRBD1. CDR3 size: 15 residues. Germline V CDR1 and CDR2: MNHNS, SASEGT. V lost 6 bases to trimming and J lost 2 bases; unmatched junction nucleotides: 8. In DNA form, the CDR3 reads TGTGCCAGCAGCGCCAGGACAGGGTCAAACTATGGCTACACCTTC. It translates to CASSARTGSNYGYTF.